This T cell receptor (beta chain) is from a study of blood T cells in healthy people across ages. The second PCR ran about 6 to 12 cycles with a sample-barcoded 5' primer and J-beta primers. Each CDR3 protein gets one entry after TCRdb re-called the 5' RACE reads with MiXCR. The sample lists approximately 730,000 distinct CDR3 sequences; 40% to 65% were seen once. In this sample, this clonotype turned up a few times. The sample taken for sequencing was blood. This receptor was identified in a man aged 80 or over in good health.

The CDR3 DNA reads as TGTGCCAGCAGTGCGGTTGGGGGAGGCTACGAGCAGTACTTC. It specifies CASSAVGGGYEQYF. The chain has TRBV12-3 or TRBV12-4 and TRBJ2-7; D might be TRBD2 (6 bases). The CDR3 runs to 14 residues. The ends were cut back, 5 bases at V and 3 bases at J, with 14 bases in the middle.